This T cell receptor beta chain was documented in a study of T cells in localized non-small cell lung cancer. Study-wide results and caveats: A denser population of T cells in blood accompanied longer overall survival. Heterogeneity cannot be ruled out, as sequencing used one tumor region only. Among the top 100 tumor clones, a median about 60 appeared in adjacent lung. Uninvolved adjacent lung had higher T cell clonality than tumor and all other tissues.

About this clone itself: The antigen remains undetermined.

V shed 3 bases and J 9 bases; nucleotides not matched to a gene: 2. The CDR3 runs to 12 residues. CDR1 is MNHEY and CDR2 is SMNVEV in the germline V gene (reference sequence). Sequenced by immunoSEQ multiplex PCR; TCRdb stores in-frame clones only, minus some. Among around 94,000 clones, roughly 90% were seen once, and the ten largest hold over 12%. The origin of this receptor is a man aged 40 to 75 with stage I squamous cell lung carcinoma. The rearrangement links TRBV27 to TRBJ2-1, with 7 bases lining up with TRBD1. The sample here was peripheral blood, taken before any cancer treatment. CDR3 bases: TGTGCCAGCAGTTTCCGGGACAGTGAGCAGTTCTTC. It encodes CASSFRDSEQFF.